This TCR beta chain was sequenced for a study of T-cell memory formation after mild COVID-19. TCR alpha and TCR beta cDNA libraries carrying sample barcodes and UMIs came from 5'RACE with constant-segment primers. A single record per CDR3 protein comes from TCRdb applying MiXCR to the 5' RACE reads. The sample holds hundreds of thousands of distinct CDR3 sequences; roughly 22% are singletons and the top ten take 7.5% to 9.5%. In its sample, this clonotype was seen once. Its antigen is unknown. Regarding the study as a whole: CD4+ contracting clones were mainly CM and EM; CD8+ ones, EMRA.

CDR1 is MNHEY and CDR2 is SVGAGI in the germline V gene. The CDR3 is 15 residues long. Losses at the gene ends were 6 bases for V and 3 bases for J; bases not matched to a gene: 5. V gene TRBV6-5 combines with J gene TRBJ1-5, with 10 bases matching TRBD1. The TCR was taken from an adult woman who had mild COVID-19 (a few samples of this study predate the infection). Cell type and time point are not known. Input material: PBMCs or a T cell subset sorted from them (not recorded which). CDR3 nucleotides: TGTGCCAGCAGACCCGGGACAGGGGACAATCAGCCCCAGCATTTT. The encoded protein is CASRPGTGDNQPQHF.